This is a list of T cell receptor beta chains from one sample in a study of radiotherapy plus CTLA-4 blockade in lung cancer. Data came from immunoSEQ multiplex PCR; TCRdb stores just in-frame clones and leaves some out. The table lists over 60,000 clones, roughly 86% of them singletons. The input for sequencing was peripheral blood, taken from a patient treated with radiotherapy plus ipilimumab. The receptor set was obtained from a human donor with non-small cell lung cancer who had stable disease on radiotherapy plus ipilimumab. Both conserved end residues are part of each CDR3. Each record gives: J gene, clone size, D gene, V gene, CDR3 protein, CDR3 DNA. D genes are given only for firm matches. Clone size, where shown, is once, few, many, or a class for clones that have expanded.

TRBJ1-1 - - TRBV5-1 CASSQTGNTEAFF TGCGCCAGCAGCCAGACGGGGAACACTGAAGCTTTCTTT
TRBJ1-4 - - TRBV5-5 CASSPDRGGEKLFF TGTGCCAGCAGCCCGGACCGGGGCGGTGAAAAACTGTTTTTT
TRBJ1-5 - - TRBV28 CASTPGLEPQHF TGTGCCAGCACTCCGGGACTGGAGCCCCAGCATTTT
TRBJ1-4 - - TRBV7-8 CASSLVRSNEKLFF TGTGCCAGCAGCTTAGTACGGAGTAATGAAAAACTGTTTTTT
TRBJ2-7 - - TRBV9 CASSVGPGVFYEQYF TGTGCCAGCAGCGTAGGTCCAGGGGTTTTCTACGAGCAGTACTTC
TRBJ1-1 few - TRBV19 CASRYRELNTEAFF TGTGCCAGCAGATACAGAGAACTGAACACTGAAGCTTTCTTT
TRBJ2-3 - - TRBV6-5 CASSYSTGVTDTQYF TGTGCCAGCAGTTACTCTACGGGGGTGACAGATACGCAGTATTTT
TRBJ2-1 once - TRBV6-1 CASKRGGNYNEQFF TGTGCCAGCAAAAGGGGGGGAAACTACAATGAGCAGTTCTTC
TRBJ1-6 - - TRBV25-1 CASSVSLGNNSPLHF TGTGCCAGCAGTGTCTCTCTTGGAAATAATTCACCCCTCCACTTT
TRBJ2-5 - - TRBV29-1 CSGWTEETQYF TGCAGCGGGTGGACGGAAGAGACCCAGTACTTC
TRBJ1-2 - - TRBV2 CASREDGPGGYTF TGTGCCAGCAGGGAGGACGGCCCGGGCGGCTACACCTTC
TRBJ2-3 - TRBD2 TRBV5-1 CASSGGTSGTDTQYF TGCGCCAGCAGCGGCGGGACTAGCGGCACAGATACGCAGTATTTT
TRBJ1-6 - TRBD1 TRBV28 CASSARDRPDSPLHF TGTGCCAGCAGTGCCCGGGACAGGCCAGATTCACCCCTCCACTTT
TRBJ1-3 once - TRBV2 CASSVGAEGNTIYF TGTGCCAGCAGTGTTGGGGCCGAAGGAAACACCATATATTTT